Following are 29 T cell receptor beta chains from one sample sequenced in a study of regulatory T cells in long-lasting Graves disease. The time point denotes: newly diagnosed GD, antithyroid drugs for less than 3 months. PBMCs provided the RNA from which the TCR library was made. Construction of the TCR beta libraries employed iRepertoire HTBI primers in conjunction with Arm-PCR of CDR3 regions. MiXCR was run by TCRdb on the multiplex PCR reads, yielding one entry per CDR3 protein. Of around 250,000 distinct CDR3 sequences listed, about 19% are singletons. Sequenced here: peripheral blood mononuclear cells (PBMCs), sampled at new diagnosis, from a patient treated with antithyroid drugs. Every receptor here comes from a female donor with Graves disease.

The chain uses TRBV6-5 and TRBJ1-1; D uncertain. This CDR3 comprises 14 residues. Trimming pared 2 bases from V and 3 bases from J, leaving 10 bases between. Germline lookup yields CDR1 MNHEY and CDR2 SVGAGI. CDR3 amino acids: CASSYMGGDTEAFF. DNA for the CDR3: TGTGCCAGCAGTTACATGGGCGGGGACACTGAAGCTTTCTTT.

This clonotype appeared many times. CDR3 protein: CASSLAGLAGASDTQYF. CDR3 coding DNA: TGTGCCAGCAGCTTAGCCGGACTAGCGGGGGCATCAGATACGCAGTATTTT. The chain is built from TRBV11-2 and TRBJ2-3; 13 nucleotides agree with TRBD2. The germline gives CDR1 SGHAT, CDR2 FQNNGV. V trimming: 1 base; J trimming: 4 bases; junction bases outside the gene matches: 5. The CDR3 is 17 amino acids.

The sample holds many counts of this clonotype. The V call is TRBV7-8, the J call TRBJ2-7; TRBD1 matches at 10 bases. The V segment lost 5 bases and the J segment 7 bases; nucleotides outside the gene matches: 14. Germline V CDR1 and CDR2: SGHVS, FQNEAQ. The CDR3 consists of 16 residues. CDR3 DNA: TGTGCCAGCAGCCGCACAACCGGACAGGGGGGCTGGGAGCAGTACTTC. Its translation is CASSRTTGQGGWEQYF.

This clonotype has a count of ten or more. The chain combines TRBV18 with TRBJ2-3; D perhaps matches TRBD1 (6 bases). The ends were cut back, 5 bases at V and 5 bases at J, with 8 bases in the middle. Germline loops: CDR1 KGHSH, CDR2 LQKENI. CDR3 length: 12 residues. CDR3 protein: CASSWTVDTQYF. CDR3 DNA: TGTGCCAGCTCATGGACAGTAGATACGCAGTATTTT.

This chain connects TRBV28 to TRBJ1-1; TRBD1 aligns across 8 bases. The CDR3 loop spans 14 amino acids. The junction had 6 bases not matched to a gene; V was cut back by 5 bases and J by 4 bases. Per germline, CDR1 MDHEN and CDR2 SYDVKM. Here the CDR3 reads CASSPTGDATEAFF. As DNA, the CDR3 is TGTGCCAGCAGTCCGACAGGGGATGCCACTGAAGCTTTCTTT.

This chain joins TRBV6-1 and TRBJ2-7, with 7 bases identical to TRBD1. V was clipped by 6 bases and J by 5 bases; unmatched bases: 13. This CDR3 has 15 residues. Germline-derived CDR1 and CDR2 are MNHNS and SASEGT. The CDR3 coding sequence is TGTGCCAGCAGGCCCACCGGGACAGCGTTAGACGAGCAGTACTTC. As protein: CASRPTGTALDEQYF.

This clonotype was observed a handful of times. The chain recombines TRBV6-5 with TRBJ1-4; 7 nucleotides agree with TRBD1. Looked up from germline, CDR1 is MNHEY and CDR2 is SVGAGI. The CDR3 is 15 residues long. The V and J ends lost 2 bases and 3 bases, in that order; junction bases with no gene match: 3. CDR3 region: CASSYTTGPNEKLFF. DNA of the CDR3: TGTGCCAGCAGTTACACGACAGGGCCTAATGAAAAACTGTTTTTT.

As concerns this clonotype: It may be a read error: a sequence one base away is much more abundant. This likely comes from a read error, as the CDR3 has no conserved phenylalanine or tryptophan at its end. The V and J genes are TRBV20-1 and TRBJ1-1; the D is unclear. Trimming cost V 7 bases and J 11 bases, with 14 bases left between them. Germline V CDR1 and CDR2: DFQATT, SNEGSKA (reference sequence). CDR3 size: 10 residues. The CDR3: CSGHGEAAFL. CDR3 bases: TGCAGTGGCCACGGGGAAGCCGCTTTCCTT.

Regarding this clonotype: A far larger clone lies a single base away; this is likely a read error. The V call is TRBV6-1, the J call TRBJ1-3; 8 bases are shared with TRBD1. This CDR3 comprises 15 residues. Germline V gives CDR1 MNHNS, CDR2 SASEGT. Trimming at V came to 6 bases and at J to 0 bases, leaving 4 bases not matched to a gene. The CDR3 here is CASSRQGISGNTIYF. The DNA of the CDR3 is TGTGCCAGCAGCAGACAGGGGATCTCTGGAAACACCATATATTTT.

Points on this clonotype: A read error is possible here, since a much larger clone lies one base away. The chain's CDR3 is CASSLGRNNQPQHF. The DNA of the CDR3 is TGTGCCAGCAGCTTAGGAAGGAACAATCAGCCCCAGCATTTT. The rearrangement links TRBV5-6 to TRBJ1-5, with D hard to call. The CDR3 spans 14 residues. CDR1 and CDR2 from the germline V gene are SGHDT and YYEEEE. V shed 2 bases and J shed 3 bases, with 9 bases lying between them.

The rearrangement links TRBV12-3 or TRBV12-4 to TRBJ1-2; 7 nucleotides agree with TRBD1. The CDR3 runs to 16 residues. V lost 0 bases to trimming and J lost 0 bases; unmatched junction nucleotides: 4. The CDR3 reads CASSLAGTVSNYGYTF. CDR3 nucleotides: TGTGCCAGCAGTTTAGCCGGGACAGTGTCTAACTATGGCTACACCTTC.

This clonotype was seen a few times. The gene calls are TRBV5-6 and TRBJ2-3, with 10 bases fitting TRBD2. Germline loops: CDR1 SGHDT, CDR2 YYEEEE. V was pared by 1 base and J by 1 base, with 3 bases of the junction left unmatched. The CDR3 contains 16 residues. CDR3 protein: CASSLWGTSGTDTQYF. CDR3 nucleotide sequence: TGTGCCAGCAGCTTGTGGGGGACTAGCGGCACAGATACGCAGTATTTT.

This clonotype was detected only once. Germline and junction disagree at one end, which may indicate a read error. The chain carries TRBV10-3 and TRBJ1-5; weak D call: TRBD1 (5 bases). The CDR3 consists of 14 residues. Germline-derived CDR1 and CDR2 are ENHRY and SYGVKD. CDR3 loop: CASSRDGSYQPQHF. DNA of the CDR3: TGTGCCAGCAGTCGGGACGGATCCTATCAGCCCCAGCATTTT.

This clonotype has more than one count but fewer than ten. This may be a read error, as it is one base from a much larger clone. The chain uses TRBV28 and TRBJ2-1; a weak D match, TRBD2 (7 bases). With the DNA end fitting TRBJ2-5 better, the J assignment may be wrong. Germline V gives CDR1 MDHEN, CDR2 SYDVKM. The CDR3 consists of 15 residues. The CDR3 sequence is CASSGGGPGEETQYF. For the CDR3, the DNA is TGTGCCAGCAGTGGGGGGGGGCCAGGGGAAGAGACCCAGTACTTC.

The chain employs TRBV20-1 and TRBJ1-6, with a tentative D call TRBD1 (5 bases). V was trimmed by 6 bases and J by 7 bases, leaving 19 bases between them. The CDR3 is made up of 15 amino acids. Germline CDR1 DFQATT, CDR2 SNEGSKA (reference sequence). Here the CDR3 reads CSAPLTASLNSPLHF. CDR3 nucleotides: TGCAGTGCACCTTTGACAGCCTCCCTGAATTCACCCCTCCACTTT.

There are many counts of this clonotype. This sequence joins TRBV20-1 and TRBJ2-7; tentatively, D is TRBD2 (5 bases). CDR3 size: 14 residues. Germline values: CDR1 DFQATT, CDR2 SNEGSKA (reference sequence). Between the trimmed V and J ends, which lost 4 bases and 0 bases, there was a span of 13 bases. The CDR3, as DNA: TGCAGTGCTATGCCGACGGGGAGCTCCTACGAGCAGTACTTC. It translates to CSAMPTGSSYEQYF.

V usage is TRBV24-1 and J usage is TRBJ1-2; 11 positions match TRBD1. Losses at the gene ends were 3 bases for V and 4 bases for J; bases not matched to a gene: 12. The germline V gene encodes CDR1 KGHDR and CDR2 SFDVKD. CDR3 size: 18 residues. The CDR3 region has the DNA TGTGCCACCAGTGATCCCTTATCCGGGACAGGGGGTATCTATGGCTACACCTTC. Protein sequence: CATSDPLSGTGGIYGYTF.

This clonotype was recorded only once. A far bigger clonotype differs at one base, so this is likely a read error. The CDR3 bases are TGTGCCAGCAGTTACTCAGGGGAGAATCAGCCCCAGCATTTT. Protein sequence: CASSYSGENQPQHF. The chain couples TRBV10-3 to TRBJ1-5, with TRBD1 as a possible D gene (6 bases). Looked up from germline, CDR1 is ENHRY and CDR2 is SYGVKD. The CDR3 is made up of 14 amino acids.

This clonotype was detected many times. This chain uses TRBV6-5 with TRBJ2-1; D gene unclear. This CDR3 is 15 amino acids long. CDR1 and CDR2 (germline): MNHEY, SVGAGI. V lost 1 base, J lost 1 base, and 8 bases lay in between. In DNA, the CDR3 is TGTGCCAGCAGTTACTTGGACGGATCCTACAATGAGCAGTTCTTC. Translated: CASSYLDGSYNEQFF.

The chain couples TRBV10-1 to TRBJ2-5; D unclear. Germline CDR1 reads WNHNN; CDR2 reads SYGVQD (reference sequence). V was cut by 3 bases and J by 1 base, with 6 bases left in between. This CDR3 has 13 amino acids. Here the CDR3 DNA reads TGCGCCAGCAGTGATCAGATCCAAGAGACCCAGTACTTC. This gives the protein CASSDQIQETQYF.

This clonotype was found many times. V is TRBV20-1 and J is TRBJ2-1; TRBD2 matches at 8 bases. The CDR3 runs 15 residues. Germline values: CDR1 DFQATT, CDR2 SNEGSKA (reference sequence). V was clipped by 3 bases and J by 6 bases; unmatched bases: 10. CDR3 in amino acids: CSASPPPGGANEQFF. As DNA, the CDR3 is TGCAGTGCTAGTCCCCCCCCGGGGGGGGCCAATGAGCAGTTCTTC.

This clonotype was picked up many times. The chain combines TRBV20-1 with TRBJ2-7; TRBD1 or TRBD2 may be the D gene (5 bases each). Trimming cost V 5 bases and J 3 bases, with 14 bases left between them. There are 13 residues in the CDR3. Germline values: CDR1 DFQATT, CDR2 SNEGSKA (reference sequence). CDR3 sequence reads: CSAHTGTGYEQYF. CDR3 DNA: TGCAGTGCTCATACCGGGACCGGCTACGAGCAGTACTTC.

This clonotype was recorded at least ten times. The genes are TRBV2 and TRBJ2-1, with D possibly being TRBD1 (5 bases). Trimming cost V 7 bases and J 7 bases, with 14 bases left between them. Germline loops: CDR1 SNHLY, CDR2 FYNNEI. This CDR3 has 13 amino acids. The CDR3 is CASNQGIGNEQFF. CDR3 nucleotide sequence: TGTGCCAGCAATCAGGGTATCGGTAATGAGCAGTTCTTC.

This clonotype was seen at least ten times. The V call is TRBV12-5, the J call TRBJ2-3; perhaps TRBD1 as D (5 bases). V was trimmed by 6 bases and J by 6 bases, leaving 19 bases between them. The germline CDR1 and CDR2 sequences are LGHNT and FRNRAP. CDR3 length: 15 amino acids. CDR3 sequence (DNA): TGTGCTAGTGGACACACGACAGATCTCCACGATACGCAGTATTTT. Translation: CASGHTTDLHDTQYF.

The sample holds many counts of this clonotype. This chain links TRBV5-1 with TRBJ2-1; D is possibly TRBD1 (6 bases). Trimming cost V 0 bases and J 7 bases, with 20 bases left between them. This CDR3 contains 17 residues. The germline V gene has CDR1 SGHRS and CDR2 YFSETQ. The chain's CDR3 is CASSLADSRISGNEQFF. The CDR3 DNA sequence: TGCGCCAGCAGCTTGGCGGACAGCCGGATTAGTGGGAATGAGCAGTTCTTC.

As to this clonotype: This may arise from a read error, as a much more abundant clone is one base away. The chain combines TRBV7-9 with TRBJ1-1, with D unclear. The CDR3 spans 13 residues. V was cut by 2 bases and J by 6 bases, with 10 bases left in between. Germline assignment: CDR1 SEHNR and CDR2 FQNEAQ (reference sequence). The CDR3 loop reads CASSLRPRSEAFF. Written as DNA, the CDR3 is TGTGCCAGCAGCTTAAGGCCGAGATCTGAAGCTTTCTTT.

V usage is TRBV12-5 and J usage is TRBJ2-2, with 8 positions matching TRBD2. After removal of 3 bases from V and 3 bases from J, the junction contained 12 bases not matched to a gene. Germline assignment: CDR1 LGHNT and CDR2 FRNRAP. CDR3 length: 18 amino acids. The CDR3 region has the DNA TGTGCTAGTGGTTTTTTGGTGGACGGGGGGGCCTACACCGGGGAGCTGTTTTTT. It specifies CASGFLVDGGAYTGELFF.

In this sample, this clonotype turned up a few times. One junction end disagrees with the germline gene, perhaps due to a read error. The genes are TRBV6-1 and TRBJ2-5, with D possibly matching TRBD1 (6 bases). Germline loops: CDR1 MNHNS, CDR2 SASEGT. The CDR3 is 14 residues long. The CDR3 loop is CASSEDTGSETQYF. CDR3 in DNA: TGTGCCAGCAGCGAAGATACAGGGTCCGAGACCCAGTACTTC.

J is TRBJ2-5 and V is TRBV6-1, with 12 bases aligning to TRBD2. Germline CDR1 reads MNHNS; CDR2 reads SASEGT. V lost 6 bases and J lost 4; bases outside the gene matches: 3. CDR3 length: 14 residues. The CDR3 DNA reads TGTGCCAGCAGAGGACTAGCGGGGTCAGAGACCCAGTACTTC. Amino acids: CASRGLAGSETQYF.